This T cell receptor (beta chain) was identified in a study of patients and donors after allogeneic stem cell transplantation. TCRdb re-derived calls from the RT-PCR reads in MiXCR, one entry per CDR3 protein. This table holds over 350,000 distinct CDR3 sequences, 16% found once. This clonotype was observed once. The CDR3 is 13 residues long. V was cut by 5 bases and J by 0 bases, with 7 bases left in between. CDR1 and CDR2 (germline): MNHNS, SASEGT. Sequencing input: blood, either unsorted or a sorted T cell fraction (not recorded which). This rearrangement joins TRBV6-1 to TRBJ1-2, with D uncertain. The sequence was obtained from a human donor who was either an allogeneic HSCT recipient or a stem cell or donor lymphocyte infusion donor (not recorded which). It is not recorded whose cells these are; they may come from a transplant donor. CDR3 coding DNA: TGTGCCAGCAGTCAAGGCCCTAACTATGGCTACACCTTC. Translating it yields CASSQGPNYGYTF.